The clone carrying this T cell receptor (beta chain) was picked up one time. The data derive from a study of shared clonotypes between healthy human individuals. The length of the CDR3 is 15 residues. The V and J ends lost 5 bases and 9 bases, in that order; junction bases with no gene match: 19. The germline V gene encodes CDR1 GTSNPN and CDR2 SVGIG (reference sequence). Over several immunoSEQ plates, each subset's genomic DNA was distributed in even portions. When replicate PCRs were run on unsorted PBMC, they used around 0.3 ug DNA, approximately 31,000 T cell genomes. Repertoires were generated with immunoSEQ multiplex PCR, while TCRdb's copy carries only in-frame clones and drops some. The table has about 99,000 clones, around 47% seen once. Healthy HIV-negative adults with no recent acute infections or vaccinations were recruited as donors. Nashville, Tennessee was home to all donors, who were Caucasian adults.

The sequenced sample consisted of PBMCs. The gene calls are TRBV30 and TRBJ2-7, with 7 bases fitting TRBD1. This clonotype was sampled from a woman between 40 and 55 years old in good health. Some clones in this sample may be carry-over from other donors' samples. This CDR3 reads CAWDKQGTPEFGQYF. CDR3 bases: TGTGCCTGGGACAAACAGGGGACGCCGGAGTTTGGGCAGTACTTC.